This is a list of T cell receptor beta chains from one sample in a study of PD-1 blockade in classical Hodgkin lymphoma. Clones were sequenced by immunoSEQ multiplex PCR, and TCRdb holds only the in-frame ones, with some missing. The data hold approximately 61,000 clones, with nearly 90% observed a single time. The specimen comprised peripheral blood mononuclear cells (PBMCs), sampled before the fourth cycle of nivolumab. These receptor sequences come from a human donor with classical Hodgkin lymphoma. CDR3s include the opening cysteine and the closing phenylalanine or tryptophan. The order of the fields is clone size, D gene, V gene, J gene, CDR3 DNA, CDR3 protein. The D gene is left open where the match is weak. The size field is filled for only some rows; it gives once, few, many or a size class.

few	NA	TRBV6-1	TRBJ1-2	TGTGCCAGCAGTGCGAAAGGGGGGACGGTCGGCTACACCTTC	CASSAKGGTVGYTF
NA	TRBD2	TRBV10-3	TRBJ2-5	TGTGCCACCTCTTCGGGTAGCGGGGGGGCGGGAGAGACCCAGTACTTC	CATSSGSGGAGETQYF
NA	NA	TRBV5-1	TRBJ2-4	TGCGCCAGCAGCTTGGTCGGTGGGAAAGGAGCCAAAAACATTCAGTACTTC	CASSLVGGKGAKNIQYF
NA	TRBD1	TRBV6-5	TRBJ2-3	TGTGCCAGCAGTTATGTTGGACAGGGAGGCACAGATACGCAGTATTTT	CASSYVGQGGTDTQYF
NA	NA	TRBV2	TRBJ1-2	TGTGCCAGCAGGGACAGACTGCTTGGCTACACCTTC	CASRDRLLGYTF
once	NA	TRBV18	TRBJ2-5	TGTGCCAGCTCACCGGGGGTGAACCAAGAGACCCAGTACTTC	CASSPGVNQETQYF
NA	NA	TRBV28	TRBJ1-2	TGTGCCAGCAGTCCCCCGAGATCTAACTATGGCTACACCTTC	CASSPPRSNYGYTF
NA	NA	TRBV5-6	TRBJ2-2	TGTGCCAGCCTCCCCTACTCGGGGGATCGCACCGGGGAGCTGTTTTTT	CASLPYSGDRTGELFF
NA	NA	TRBV29-1	TRBJ2-1	TGCAGCGTTGAAGAACTTGATGACAGCCTTGAGGATGAGCAGTTCTTC	CSVEELDDSLEDEQFF
NA	NA	TRBV5-1	TRBJ2-2	TGCGCCAGCAGCGTCCAGACAGGGAACACCGGGGAGCTGTTTTTT	CASSVQTGNTGELFF
NA	NA	TRBV30	TRBJ1-5	TGTGCCTGGAGTGTAGCACCGGGTCCCTTGCATTTT	CAWSVAPGPLHF
NA	NA	TRBV6-5	TRBJ2-7	TGTGCCAGCAGTTACTCGACGGGCTACGAGCAGTACTTC	CASSYSTGYEQYF
NA	NA	TRBV18	TRBJ1-6	TGTGCCAGCTCACCGGCCACGAGCTCCTATAATTCACCCCTCCACTTT	CASSPATSSYNSPLHF
NA	TRBD1	TRBV10-2	TRBJ1-1	TGCGCCAGCAGCCTAGGACAGGGGGGGGTGGGCACTGAAGCTTTCTTT	CASSLGQGGVGTEAFF
NA	NA	TRBV5-1	TRBJ2-7	TGCGCCAGCAGCTTGAGTGGTGACTACGAGCAGTACTTC	CASSLSGDYEQYF
NA	NA	TRBV5-6	TRBJ1-5	TGTGCCAGCATCAAACAGGGAGACAATCAGCCCCAGCATTTT	CASIKQGDNQPQHF
NA	TRBD2	TRBV4-1	TRBJ2-7	TGCGCCAGCAGCCGGACTAGCGGGGGGGCCAGGGCCTACGAGCAGTACTTC	CASSRTSGGARAYEQYF
NA	NA	TRBV6-5	TRBJ1-1	TGTGCCAGCAGTTACCAACCGGGTACTGAAGCTTTCTTT	CASSYQPGTEAFF
NA	TRBD1	TRBV5-1	TRBJ1-3	TGCGCCAGCAGCTCAGGGACAGGGTGGGGAAACACCATATATTTT	CASSSGTGWGNTIYF
once	NA	TRBV29-1	TRBJ2-5	TGCAGCGTTGAAGGGCCGATACGGTCCCAAGAGACCCAGTACTTC	CSVEGPIRSQETQYF
NA	NA	TRBV7-9	TRBJ1-6	TGTGCCAGCAGCCCACCGGGGAGGACAGATAATTCACCCCTCCACTTT	CASSPPGRTDNSPLHF
NA	NA	TRBV6-1	TRBJ2-7	TGTGCCACCCGCGACAGCACCTACGAGCAGTACTTC	CATRDSTYEQYF
NA	NA	TRBV29-1	TRBJ1-2	TGCAGCGAACGAAGGGACTCCTATGGCTACACCTTC	CSERRDSYGYTF
once	NA	TRBV5-1	TRBJ2-5	TGCGCCAGCAGCTTGGCAGGGATGCAAGAGACTCAGTACTTC	CASSLAGMQETQYF
NA	TRBD1	TRBV5-1	TRBJ1-1	TGCGCCAGCAGCACGCAGGGGGGAGGTGTGACTGAAGCTTTCTTT	CASSTQGGGVTEAFF
NA	TRBD1	TRBV5-1	TRBJ1-2	TGCGCCAGCAGTCTGTATACTGGACAGGGGGCGCGGGGCTACACCTTC	CASSLYTGQGARGYTF
once	TRBD2	TRBV2	TRBJ2-5	TGTGCCAGCAGTGTCTCCGGGACTAGCTCAGAGACCCAGTACTTC	CASSVSGTSSETQYF
NA	TRBD1	TRBV5-1	TRBJ2-5	TGCGCCAGCAGCTTGCAAGGGGGCGTGGAAGAGACCCAGTACTTC	CASSLQGGVEETQYF
once	NA	TRBV5-1	TRBJ1-4	TGCGCCAGCAGCTTGGTGGGGAGAGGTGCTAATGAAAAACTGTTTTTT	CASSLVGRGANEKLFF
NA	NA	TRBV5-1	TRBJ1-4	TGCGCCAGCAGCTTGCTTGGCCAAAGGGGTGAAAAACTGTTTTTT	CASSLLGQRGEKLFF
once	NA	TRBV18	TRBJ2-5	TGTGCCAGCTCCTACTCCCAAGAGACCCAGTACTTC	CASSYSQETQYF
NA	NA	TRBV5-1	TRBJ2-2	TGCGCCAGCAGCTTCCGTTACGAATACGGGGAGCTGTTTTTT	CASSFRYEYGELFF
NA	NA	TRBV5-1	TRBJ1-1	TGCGCCAGCAGCCCTTCTACAGGGTTTGGGAGCACTGAAGCTTTCTTT	CASSPSTGFGSTEAFF
NA	NA	TRBV5-1	TRBJ2-1	TGCGCCAGCAGCTTGGTTTTCTCGTACAATGAGCAGTTCTTC	CASSLVFSYNEQFF
NA	TRBD2	TRBV5-1	TRBJ2-2	TGCGCCAGCAGCTTGCTAGCGGGCGACAACACCGGGGAGCTGTTTTTT	CASSLLAGDNTGELFF
NA	NA	TRBV7-9	TRBJ1-2	TGTGCCAGCAGCTTAGTACGGGGGGCTGGTGGCTACACCTTC	CASSLVRGAGGYTF
NA	NA	TRBV5-1	TRBJ2-5	TGCGCCAGCAGCCTAGGATGGCGAGGGGCCCAGTACTTC	CASSLGWRGAQYF
NA	TRBD2	TRBV11-2	TRBJ2-1	TGTGCCAGCAGCTCCGAGGCGGGGGGGTTCTACAATGAGCAGTTCTTC	CASSSEAGGFYNEQFF
NA	NA	TRBV28	TRBJ2-3	TGTGCCAGCAGACTGGCTGGGGCTGTTCCCACAGATACGCAGTATTTT	CASRLAGAVPTDTQYF
NA	NA	TRBV5-1	TRBJ1-1	TGCGCCAGCAGCAGATCTACAGTGAACACTGAAGCTTTCTTT	CASSRSTVNTEAFF
few	TRBD1	TRBV6-6	TRBJ1-6	TGTGCCAGCGTACTACGAGGGACAGGGGAGGTACCCCTCCACTTT	CASVLRGTGEVPLHF
NA	TRBD2	TRBV5-6	TRBJ2-3	TGTGCCAGCAGCTGGGGGGGTAGCACAGATACGCAGTATTTT	CASSWGGSTDTQYF
NA	NA	TRBV5-1	TRBJ1-2	TGCGCCAGCAGCTTGTCCGACAACTATGGCTACACCTTC	CASSLSDNYGYTF
NA	NA	TRBV7-8	TRBJ2-3	TGTGCCAGCAGCTTAGTGGCAGGGACCACAGATACGCAGTATTTT	CASSLVAGTTDTQYF
NA	TRBD1	TRBV7-7	TRBJ1-1	TGTGCCAGCAGCTATAGTCCAGGACAGGATACGAACACTGAAGCTTTCTTT	CASSYSPGQDTNTEAFF
once	NA	TRBV28	TRBJ2-2	TGTGCCGCCATACAGTCGAACACCGGGGAGCTGTTTTTT	CAAIQSNTGELFF
NA	TRBD1	TRBV7-9	TRBJ1-1	TGTGCCAGCAGCTCCGGACAGGGGGGTGCGGACACTGAAGCTTTCTTT	CASSSGQGGADTEAFF
few	TRBD2	TRBV19	TRBJ2-5	TGTGCCAGTAGGCGGACTAGCGGATACCAAGAGACCCAGTACTTC	CASRRTSGYQETQYF
NA	NA	TRBV4-1	TRBJ2-1	TGCGCCAGCGGGACATATACTAATGAGCAGTTCTTC	CASGTYTNEQFF
NA	NA	TRBV5-4	TRBJ2-1	TGTGCCAGCAACACCCGGGGCTCCTACAATGAGCAGTTCTTC	CASNTRGSYNEQFF